This T cell receptor (beta chain) is drawn from a study of CD8 T cells in Susac syndrome. TCR beta sequences were obtained from blood CD8+ and CD4+ T cells. As controls, healthy donors matched for age and sex were used. Germline CDR1 and CDR2: MNHEY and SVGEGT. V was clipped by 6 bases and J by 0 bases, with 12 bases between them. This CDR3 has 14 residues. The sample holds a few counts of this clonotype. RNA totalling about 0.45 to 1 ug underwent reverse transcription with random hexamers. An immunoSEQ multiplex PCR amplified TCR beta CDR3 over 54 Vbeta and 13 Jbeta. TCRdb re-called the immunoSEQ multiplex PCR reads through MiXCR, storing one row per CDR3 protein. The data hold roughly 150,000 distinct CDR3 sequences, with 92% observed a single time.

This clonotype was sampled from a human donor in good health. What was sequenced was CD4+ T cells from PBMCs. The chain uses TRBV6-2 or TRBV6-3 and TRBJ2-7; D possibly corresponds to TRBD2 (5 bases). The CDR3 region is CASSLDLFSYEQYF. For the CDR3, the DNA is TGTGCCAGCAGCCTGGACTTATTCTCCTACGAGCAGTACTTC.